This TCR beta chain originates from a study of blood T cell repertoires in COVID-19. Across the whole study: Samples representing acute and convalescent COVID-19 were sourced from the United States, Italy and Spain. From T cells, B-cell-depleted T cells, or PBMCs came the material, which was cDNA or gDNA.

The authors' processing: It was from reference gene primer amplification that nucleated cell counts were estimated. TCRdb keeps only in-frame clones here, not all; method: immunoSEQ multiplex PCR. V and J calls and clone size come straight from that table; D and trimming were deduced from the DNA. Among under 100,000 clones listed, around 76% were seen once. V was pared by 5 bases and J by 4 bases, with 11 bases between. CDR3 length: 13 amino acids. From germline, CDR1 is SGHTA and CDR2 FQGNSA. Sequenced input: peripheral blood. The chain combines TRBV7-2 with TRBJ1-2; perhaps TRBD1 as D (6 bases). The clonotype comes from a woman of 80 years or more with active or convalescent COVID-19. The CDR3 region is CASSPDRPYGYTF. CDR3 DNA sequence: TGTGCCAGCAGCCCCGACAGGCCCTATGGCTACACCTTC.